These T cell receptor beta chains were read from a single sample in a study of cytomegalovirus exposure and HLA in healthy donors. Sequencing used immunoSEQ multiplex PCR; TCRdb keeps in-frame clones, though not all of them. The sample consists of under 200,000 clones, 80% to 90% of them appearing once. The sample taken for sequencing was PBMCs. These receptors came from a woman between 25 and 40 years old in good health and CMV-seropositive. Each CDR3 is given with its conserved first and last residue. Fields, in order: J gene, V gene, CDR3 length, D gene, clone size, CDR3 DNA, CDR3 protein. The D gene is left open where the match is weak. Only part of the rows carry a size: once, few, many, or a class if the clone is expanded.

TRBJ1-1	TRBV14	14	-	-	TGTGCCAGCAGCCAAAGGGGGTTGAGCACTGAAGCTTTCTTT	CASSQRGLSTEAFF
TRBJ1-1	TRBV19	15	TRBD1	-	TGTGCCAGTATTGGGAGGACAGGTAGGAACACTGAAGCTTTCTTT	CASIGRTGRNTEAFF
TRBJ1-1	TRBV7-9	15	TRBD1	-	TGTTCCAGCAGCGCTCGACAGGGGAAGAACACTGAAGCTTTCTTT	CSSSARQGKNTEAFF
TRBJ2-5	TRBV12-5	15	TRBD1	-	TGTGCTAGTGGTCCCGGGACAGGGGGTGACGAGACCCAGTACTTC	CASGPGTGGDETQYF
TRBJ2-1	TRBV27	12	TRBD1	-	TGTGCCAGCAGTGGACAGGGTTATGAGCAGTTCTTC	CASSGQGYEQFF
TRBJ1-5	TRBV6-5	14	TRBD1	-	TGTGCCAGCAGTTACGGACAGGGGGCTCAGCCCCAGCATTTT	CASSYGQGAQPQHF
TRBJ2-7	TRBV9	15	TRBD2	few	TGTGCCAGCAGCGTCCGGGGACTAGCGGACTACGAGCAGTACTTC	CASSVRGLADYEQYF
TRBJ1-4	TRBV5-4	14	-	-	TGTGCCAGCAGCTTGAAGGGAGGGAATGAAAAACTGTTTTTT	CASSLKGGNEKLFF
TRBJ1-2	TRBV6-5	15	-	-	TGTGCCAGCAGTTACCCTGCAGGGGAAAGCTATGGCTACACCTTC	CASSYPAGESYGYTF
TRBJ1-4	TRBV5-4	16	-	-	TGTGCCAGCAGCTTGGGGGGGGAGGGGTCCAATGAAAAACTGTTTTTT	CASSLGGEGSNEKLFF
TRBJ2-7	TRBV27	15	-	-	TGTGCCAGCAGGTCCTATGGTGGGGGCACCTACGAGCAGTACTTC	CASRSYGGGTYEQYF
TRBJ1-3	TRBV5-1	14	TRBD1	-	TGCGCCAGCAGCTTGGGGACAGGGGTTAAGACCATATATTTT	CASSLGTGVKTIYF
TRBJ1-1	TRBV7-9	14	-	-	TGTTCCAGCAGTCTCTGGGCTTCGAACACTGAAGCTTTCTTT	CSSSLWASNTEAFF
TRBJ2-3	TRBV5-4	16	-	-	TGTGCCAGCAGCTTAGAAAGCGGGTACAGCACAGATACGCAGTATTTT	CASSLESGYSTDTQYF
TRBJ2-2	TRBV4-2	15	TRBD2	-	TGTGCCAGCAGCCCTGGAGCTAGCGGGCACGGGGAGCTGTTTTTT	CASSPGASGHGELFF
TRBJ1-2	TRBV6-1	14	-	few	TGTGCCAGCATTCCCGGGACAAAAAACTATGGCTACACCTTC	CASIPGTKNYGYTF
TRBJ1-4	TRBV19	15	TRBD1	-	TGTGCCAGTAGTACCCTGGGACAGCTTAATGAAAAACTGTTTTTT	CASSTLGQLNEKLFF
TRBJ1-5	TRBV5-1	13	-	-	TGCGCCAGCAGCTTGTTCCCGGATCAGCCCCAGCATTTT	CASSLFPDQPQHF
TRBJ1-1	TRBV5-1	17	-	-	TGCGCCAGCAGCCACGGACCGGGGGGCATTTTCGGCACTGAAGCTTTCTTT	CASSHGPGGIFGTEAFF
TRBJ2-7	TRBV9	14	-	-	TGTGCCAGCAGCGTAGGGGCAGCCGAGTACGAGCAGTACTTC	CASSVGAAEYEQYF
TRBJ2-1	TRBV5-1	15	TRBD2	-	TGCGCCAGCAGCTTGACGGGGGGGCGATACAATGAGCAGTTCTTC	CASSLTGGRYNEQFF
TRBJ2-7	TRBV5-6	14	-	once	TGTGCCAGCAGCTCCCTGGGGGGGCCTTTCGAGCAGTACTTC	CASSSLGGPFEQYF
TRBJ2-5	TRBV27	14	-	few	TGTGCCAGCAGTTCTCAGGGGTCACAAGAGACCCAGTACTTC	CASSSQGSQETQYF
TRBJ2-1	TRBV15	16	-	once	TGTGCCACCAGCAGAGGTATGGAGAGCCTTTACAATGAGCAGTTCTTC	CATSRGMESLYNEQFF
TRBJ2-7	TRBV5-6	15	TRBD1	-	TGTGCCAGCAGCTTGGATCCAGGGGGCAGTTACGAGCAGTACTTC	CASSLDPGGSYEQYF
TRBJ1-6	TRBV9	16	-	-	TGTGCCAGCAGCATAACCCTCACAGATTATAATTCACCCCTCCACTTT	CASSITLTDYNSPLHF
TRBJ2-3	TRBV9	15	TRBD2	-	TGTGCCAGCAGCGCTAGCGGTCCAGAAGTAGATACGCAGTATTTT	CASSASGPEVDTQYF
TRBJ1-1	TRBV5-4	14	TRBD1	-	TGTGCCAGCAGCGCAACAGGGGTGGGCACTGAAGCTTTCTTT	CASSATGVGTEAFF
TRBJ2-5	TRBV7-8	16	-	-	TGTGCCAGCAGCTTAAAGCAGGTCTGGAGCGGAGAGACCCAGTACTTC	CASSLKQVWSGETQYF
TRBJ2-3	TRBV6-5	15	-	-	TGTGCCAGCAGTTACCCGCGAAGTGAGGGAGATACGCAGTATTTT	CASSYPRSEGDTQYF
TRBJ2-1	TRBV30	19	TRBD2	-	TGTGCCTGGAGCAAAGGGCTAGCGGGGGGCCTGGCGTATGGCAATGAGCAGTTCTTC	CAWSKGLAGGLAYGNEQFF
TRBJ1-2	TRBV18	13	-	-	TGTGCCAGCTCACCACAGGGGGAGAAAGGCTACACCTTC	CASSPQGEKGYTF
TRBJ1-1	TRBV6-4	15	TRBD1	-	TGTGCCAGCAGTGACCTCCCAGGGGGGAACACTGAAGCTTTCTTT	CASSDLPGGNTEAFF
TRBJ2-7	TRBV7-2	16	TRBD2	few	TGTGCCAGCAGCCCTAGGACTAGCGGGGACTCCTACGAGCAGTACTTC	CASSPRTSGDSYEQYF
TRBJ1-5	TRBV19	14	TRBD1	few	TGTGCCAGTAGTCCCCTTCGACAGGGAGAGCCCCAGCATTTT	CASSPLRQGEPQHF